Following are 28 T cell receptor beta chains from one sample sequenced in a study of blood T cell repertoires in COVID-19. The assay was immunoSEQ multiplex PCR, and TCRdb's table has in-frame clones only and misses some. The sample contains around 81,000 clones, 70% to 90% of which appear only once. Sequencing was carried out using peripheral blood. The receptors derive from a woman older than 75 with acute or convalescent COVID-19.

The V gene is TRBV3-1 (or the pseudogene TRBV3-2), the J gene TRBJ2-1, with D unresolved. The CDR3 loop spans 18 amino acids. V was shortened by 2 bases and J by 1 base, with 18 bases between the two germline ends. Germline loops: CDR1 LGHDT, CDR2 YNNKEL (reference sequence). The CDR3 here is CASSQPTDQRRSYNEQFF. Written as DNA, the CDR3 is TGTGCCAGCAGCCAACCAACCGACCAGCGCCGATCCTACAATGAGCAGTTCTTC.

The DNA of the CDR3 is TGTGCCAGCAGCCAGCCCGGGACTAGGGTCGGCAATGAGCAGTTCTTC. Protein product: CASSQPGTRVGNEQFF. This chain joins TRBV14 and TRBJ2-1; the match to TRBD2 covers 8 bases. V was clipped by 3 bases and J by 6 bases; unmatched bases: 10. The CDR3 sequence is 16 residues long. Germline CDR1 is SGHDN and CDR2 is FVKESK.

J is TRBJ2-5 and V is TRBV5-1; D might be TRBD1 (5 bases). CDR3 length: 14 amino acids. CDR1 is SGHRS and CDR2 is YFSETQ in the germline V gene. Between the trimmed V and J ends, which lost 4 bases and 2 bases, there was a span of 12 bases. CDR3 nucleotide sequence: TGCGCCAGCAGCACATGGGGCCCACAAGAGACCCAGTACTTC. Translated, it gives CASSTWGPQETQYF.

The chain couples TRBV7-9 to TRBJ2-1; 14 bases match TRBD2. V lost 4 bases and J lost 1; bases outside the gene matches: 9. The CDR3 is 19 residues long. Per germline, CDR1 SEHNR and CDR2 FQNEAQ (reference sequence). As DNA, the CDR3 is TGTGCCAGCAGCTCGACTAGCGGGAGGGCCGGGAGATCCTACAATGAGCAGTTCTTC. It translates to CASSSTSGRAGRSYNEQFF.

V and J are TRBV9 and TRBJ2-2, with D perhaps matching TRBD1 (6 bases). The CDR3 loop spans 15 amino acids. CDR1 and CDR2 (germline): SGDLS, YYNGEE. Trimming cost V 1 base and J 7 bases, with 14 bases left between them. CDR3 nucleotides: TGTGCCAGCAGCGTAAGCCCAGGGGCGGACGGGGAGCTGTTTTTT. Translation gives CASSVSPGADGELFF.

The chain employs TRBV2 and TRBJ2-6; D possibly corresponds to TRBD1 (6 bases). Germline CDR1 SNHLY, CDR2 FYNNEI. This CDR3 has 15 amino acids. V lost 4 bases, J lost 4 bases, and 11 bases lay in between. This chain's CDR3 is CASSGGTQGANVLTF. The CDR3 DNA follows: TGTGCCAGCAGTGGAGGGACACAGGGGGCCAACGTCCTGACTTTC.

The chain combines TRBV19 with TRBJ2-7; the match to TRBD2 covers 13 bases. Germline assignment: CDR1 LNHDA and CDR2 SQIVND (reference sequence). The CDR3 length is 15 residues. J gave up 4 bases and V 5 bases, and 5 bases lay outside the gene matches. The CDR3 DNA sequence: TGTGCCAGTAGTGCGGGACTAGCGGGATTATACGAGCAGTACTTC. Encoded protein: CASSAGLAGLYEQYF.

The rearrangement links TRBV4-3 to TRBJ2-3; 13 nucleotides match TRBD2. The CDR3 has 18 residues. Germline V CDR1 and CDR2: LGHNA, YSLEER. The junction had 6 bases not matched to a gene; V was cut back by 0 bases and J by 3 bases. The CDR3 is CASSQDRGLAGRTDTQYF. In DNA form, the CDR3 reads TGCGCCAGCAGCCAAGATCGGGGACTAGCGGGGAGGACAGATACGCAGTATTTT.

This chain links TRBV10-3 with TRBJ2-5, with TRBD2 matching over 13 bases. Germline V CDR1 and CDR2: ENHRY, SYGVKD. This CDR3 has 17 amino acids. V shed 11 bases, J shed 5 bases, and the junction held 17 bases outside the gene matches. CDR3 nucleotides: TGTGCCCCGTACGTTGGGACTAGCGGGGCCTCAGGGGAGACCCAGTACTTC. Its protein product is CAPYVGTSGASGETQYF.

The table lists this clone with a few counts. The chain couples TRBV19 to TRBJ2-3; maybe TRBD2 (6 bases). In germline, CDR1 is LNHDA, CDR2 SQIVND (reference sequence). The V end was cut by 3 bases, the J end by 2 bases, with 9 bases between. The CDR3 totals 14 residues. The CDR3 DNA reads TGTGCCAGTAGTATTAGCGGCTTCACAGATACGCAGTATTTT. The encoded protein is CASSISGFTDTQYF.

The rearrangement links TRBV5-8 to TRBJ2-7; 12 bases are a match to TRBD1. V lost 1 base to trimming and J lost 4 bases; unmatched junction nucleotides: 12. In germline, CDR1 is SGHTS, CDR2 YDEGEE. The CDR3 is 18 residues long. CDR3 coding DNA: TGTGCCAGCAGCTTGCCCCGAGCGGGACAGGGGGCGAAATACGAGCAGTACTTC. Translating it yields CASSLPRAGQGAKYEQYF. The full variable domain, in which reference TRBV5-8 and TRBJ2-7 provide the parts outside the CDR3, is EAGVTQSPTHLIKTRGQQATLRCSPISGHTSVYWYQQALGLGLQFLLWYDEGEERNRGNFPPRFSGRQFPNYSSELNVNALELEDSALYLCASSLPRAGQGAKYEQYFGPGTRLTVT.

V is TRBV2 and J is TRBJ1-2; D is undetermined. The CDR3 is made up of 13 amino acids. Trimming took off 11 bases at V and 3 bases at J, with 16 bases between the two ends. CDR1 and CDR2 (germline): SNHLY, FYNNEI. CDR3 loop: CAQARDLDYGYTF. The CDR3 nucleotides are TGTGCCCAAGCTCGGGATCTTGACTATGGCTACACCTTC.

This clone was picked up one time. The chain carries TRBV5-8 and TRBJ2-7; D remains ambiguous. Germline V CDR1 and CDR2: SGHTS, YDEGEE. V lost 4 bases to trimming and J lost 2 bases, with 16 bases between them. There are 15 residues in the CDR3. CDR3 protein: CASSPHRVMAYEQYF. The CDR3 bases are TGTGCCAGCAGCCCCCACCGGGTAATGGCCTACGAGCAGTACTTC.

The chain uses TRBV6-2 or TRBV6-3 and TRBJ2-2, with D maybe TRBD2 (7 bases). Germline V gene sequence: CDR1 MNHEY, CDR2 SVGEGT. The CDR3 covers 14 residues. V was pared by 2 bases and J by 4 bases, with 8 bases between. This CDR3 reads CASSYRGGTGELFF. Here the CDR3 DNA reads TGTGCCAGCAGTTACAGGGGGGGCACCGGGGAGCTGTTTTTT.

The V gene is TRBV19, the J gene TRBJ2-7; D might be TRBD1 (5 bases). V gave up 7 bases and J gave up 2 bases, with 15 bases separating them. Germline V gene data show CDR1 as LNHDA and CDR2 as SQIVND (reference sequence). The CDR3 length is 14 residues. The CDR3 region is CASTPTGATYEQYF. CDR3 nucleotide sequence: TGTGCCAGTACCCCCACTGGGGCAACCTACGAGCAGTACTTC.

The gene calls are TRBV27 and TRBJ1-3; 7 nucleotides match TRBD1. After removal of 8 bases from V and 0 bases from J, the junction contained 7 bases not matched to a gene. CDR1 and CDR2 (germline): MNHEY, SMNVEV (reference sequence). The CDR3 spans 15 residues. CDR3 nucleotides: TGTGCCAGCCGGAGAACAGGGGACTCTGGAAACACCATATATTTT. This translates into CASRRTGDSGNTIYF.

The V call is TRBV5-1, the J call TRBJ2-5; no clear D gene. Per germline, CDR1 SGHRS and CDR2 YFSETQ. V was cut by 4 bases and J by 1 base, with 11 bases left in between. The CDR3 covers 14 residues. The CDR3 is CASSPISSQETQYF. The DNA for the CDR3 is TGCGCCAGCAGCCCGATTAGCAGCCAAGAGACCCAGTACTTC.

The chain has TRBV28 and TRBJ2-7; possible D gene TRBD2, 5 bases. CDR1 is MDHEN and CDR2 is SYDVKM in the germline V gene. There are 13 residues in the CDR3. V was cut by 7 bases and J by 7 bases, with 17 bases left in between. CDR3 sequence: CASKVAAGGEQYF. CDR3 nucleotides: TGTGCCAGCAAGGTGGCTGCCGGCGGGGAGCAGTACTTC. The whole variable domain, filled in from reference TRBV28 and TRBJ2-7, reads DVKVTQSSRYLVKRTGEKVFLECVQDMDHENMFWYRQDPGLGLRLIYFSYDVKMKEKGDIPEGYSVSREKKERFSLILESASTNQTSMYLCASKVAAGGEQYFGPGTRLTVT.

V gene TRBV2 combines with J gene TRBJ2-3; TRBD2 aligns across 12 bases. The V gene's germline CDR1 is SNHLY and CDR2 FYNNEI. The CDR3 runs 15 residues. After removal of 3 bases from V and 6 bases from J, the junction contained 4 bases not matched to a gene. CDR3 nucleotide sequence: TGTGCCAGCAGTGAGAGACTAGCGGGAGTCGATACGCAGTATTTT. Translating gives CASSERLAGVDTQYF.

The chain couples TRBV18 to TRBJ1-1; D gene ambiguous. The CDR3 loop spans 13 amino acids. V shed 0 bases and J shed 4 bases, with 6 bases lying between them. CDR1 KGHSH and CDR2 LQKENI come from the germline V gene. The CDR3, as DNA: TGTGCCAGCTCACCACCGAGTCGCACTGAAGCTTTCTTT. As protein: CASSPPSRTEAFF.

This chain uses TRBV29-1 with TRBJ2-1; the match to TRBD2 covers 9 bases. The J segment lost 10 bases and the V segment lost 7 bases, leaving 11 bases of the junction unmatched. The CDR3 loop spans 13 amino acids. The germline CDR1 and CDR2 sequences are SQVTM and ANQGSEA. CDR3 loop: CSAEGAGGGEQFF. Here the CDR3 DNA reads TGCAGCGCTGAGGGAGCGGGGGGCGGAGAGCAGTTCTTC.

The rearrangement uses TRBV5-6 and TRBJ1-6; D might be TRBD1 (5 bases). V shed 3 bases and J shed 1 base, with 8 bases lying between them. Per germline, CDR1 SGHDT and CDR2 YYEEEE. The CDR3 spans 15 residues. DNA for the CDR3: TGTGCCAGCAGCTCCAGGGTGTCCTATAATTCACCCCTCCACTTT. This gives the protein CASSSRVSYNSPLHF. Supplemented by reference TRBV5-6 and TRBJ1-6, the full variable domain reads DAGVTQSPTHLIKTRGQQVTLRCSPKSGHDTVSWYQQALGQGPQFIFQYYEEEERQRGNFPDRFSGHQFPNYSSELNVNALLLGDSALYLCASSSRVSYNSPLHFGNGTRLTVT.

The gene calls are TRBV15 and TRBJ2-7; D call uncertain. Germline CDR1 is LNHNV and CDR2 is YYDKDF (reference sequence). The ends were cut back, 0 bases at V and 0 bases at J, with 12 bases in the middle. The CDR3 sequence is 16 residues long. The CDR3 reads CATSRDFRVGSYEQYF. The CDR3 coding sequence is TGTGCCACCAGCAGAGATTTCCGGGTCGGCTCCTACGAGCAGTACTTC.

The gene calls are TRBV14 and TRBJ1-6; the D is unclear. Germline CDR1 reads SGHDN; CDR2 reads FVKESK. This CDR3 comprises 14 residues. Trimming shortened V by 4 bases and J by 2 bases, and 6 bases separated the two germline ends. Here the CDR3 DNA reads TGTGCCAGCAGCCTCGGGACCTATAATTCACCCCTCCACTTT. Amino acid sequence: CASSLGTYNSPLHF.

The CDR3 sequence: CAIQNRDEKLFF. CDR3 DNA sequence: TGTGCCATACAAAACAGGGATGAAAAACTGTTTTTT. This chain uses TRBV2 with TRBJ1-4, with D possibly being TRBD1 (6 bases). Germline V lookup: CDR1 SNHLY, CDR2 FYNNEI. V lost 10 bases, J lost 6 bases, and 12 bases lay in between. This CDR3 has 12 amino acids. Filled out from reference TRBV2 and TRBJ1-4, the complete variable domain reads EPEVTQTPSHQVTQMGQEVILRCVPISNHLYFYWYRQILGQKVEFLVSFYNNEISEKSEIFDDQFSVERPDGSNFTLKIRSTKLEDSAMYFCAIQNRDEKLFFGSGTQLSVL.

V and J are TRBV6-5 and TRBJ1-6; TRBD1 agrees at 7 bases. The CDR3 length is 15 residues. After removal of 4 bases from V and 7 bases from J, the junction contained 7 bases not matched to a gene. Germline values: CDR1 MNHEY, CDR2 SVGAGI. The CDR3: CASSLSTGRNSPLHF. In DNA, the CDR3 is TGTGCCAGCAGTTTGTCGACAGGGCGGAATTCACCCCTCCACTTT.

The chain has TRBV25-1 and TRBJ2-1; the match to TRBD1 covers 9 bases. CDR1 is MGHDK, CDR2 SYGVNS, per germline. The trim removed 7 bases at V and 1 base at J, leaving 8 bases unmatched. The CDR3 length is 16 residues. CDR3 region: CASKKGGQGSYNEQFF. The CDR3 DNA reads as TGTGCCAGCAAGAAGGGTGGACAGGGGTCCTACAATGAGCAGTTCTTC.

This rearrangement joins TRBV20-1 to TRBJ2-1; 13 nucleotides align to TRBD2. The CDR3 has 14 amino acids. Germline assignment: CDR1 DFQATT and CDR2 SNEGSKA (reference sequence). V shed 3 bases, J shed 6 bases, and the junction held 2 bases outside the gene matches. As DNA, the CDR3 is TGCAGTGCTAGTTGGACTAGCGGGAGCAATGAGCAGTTCTTC. Protein product: CSASWTSGSNEQFF.